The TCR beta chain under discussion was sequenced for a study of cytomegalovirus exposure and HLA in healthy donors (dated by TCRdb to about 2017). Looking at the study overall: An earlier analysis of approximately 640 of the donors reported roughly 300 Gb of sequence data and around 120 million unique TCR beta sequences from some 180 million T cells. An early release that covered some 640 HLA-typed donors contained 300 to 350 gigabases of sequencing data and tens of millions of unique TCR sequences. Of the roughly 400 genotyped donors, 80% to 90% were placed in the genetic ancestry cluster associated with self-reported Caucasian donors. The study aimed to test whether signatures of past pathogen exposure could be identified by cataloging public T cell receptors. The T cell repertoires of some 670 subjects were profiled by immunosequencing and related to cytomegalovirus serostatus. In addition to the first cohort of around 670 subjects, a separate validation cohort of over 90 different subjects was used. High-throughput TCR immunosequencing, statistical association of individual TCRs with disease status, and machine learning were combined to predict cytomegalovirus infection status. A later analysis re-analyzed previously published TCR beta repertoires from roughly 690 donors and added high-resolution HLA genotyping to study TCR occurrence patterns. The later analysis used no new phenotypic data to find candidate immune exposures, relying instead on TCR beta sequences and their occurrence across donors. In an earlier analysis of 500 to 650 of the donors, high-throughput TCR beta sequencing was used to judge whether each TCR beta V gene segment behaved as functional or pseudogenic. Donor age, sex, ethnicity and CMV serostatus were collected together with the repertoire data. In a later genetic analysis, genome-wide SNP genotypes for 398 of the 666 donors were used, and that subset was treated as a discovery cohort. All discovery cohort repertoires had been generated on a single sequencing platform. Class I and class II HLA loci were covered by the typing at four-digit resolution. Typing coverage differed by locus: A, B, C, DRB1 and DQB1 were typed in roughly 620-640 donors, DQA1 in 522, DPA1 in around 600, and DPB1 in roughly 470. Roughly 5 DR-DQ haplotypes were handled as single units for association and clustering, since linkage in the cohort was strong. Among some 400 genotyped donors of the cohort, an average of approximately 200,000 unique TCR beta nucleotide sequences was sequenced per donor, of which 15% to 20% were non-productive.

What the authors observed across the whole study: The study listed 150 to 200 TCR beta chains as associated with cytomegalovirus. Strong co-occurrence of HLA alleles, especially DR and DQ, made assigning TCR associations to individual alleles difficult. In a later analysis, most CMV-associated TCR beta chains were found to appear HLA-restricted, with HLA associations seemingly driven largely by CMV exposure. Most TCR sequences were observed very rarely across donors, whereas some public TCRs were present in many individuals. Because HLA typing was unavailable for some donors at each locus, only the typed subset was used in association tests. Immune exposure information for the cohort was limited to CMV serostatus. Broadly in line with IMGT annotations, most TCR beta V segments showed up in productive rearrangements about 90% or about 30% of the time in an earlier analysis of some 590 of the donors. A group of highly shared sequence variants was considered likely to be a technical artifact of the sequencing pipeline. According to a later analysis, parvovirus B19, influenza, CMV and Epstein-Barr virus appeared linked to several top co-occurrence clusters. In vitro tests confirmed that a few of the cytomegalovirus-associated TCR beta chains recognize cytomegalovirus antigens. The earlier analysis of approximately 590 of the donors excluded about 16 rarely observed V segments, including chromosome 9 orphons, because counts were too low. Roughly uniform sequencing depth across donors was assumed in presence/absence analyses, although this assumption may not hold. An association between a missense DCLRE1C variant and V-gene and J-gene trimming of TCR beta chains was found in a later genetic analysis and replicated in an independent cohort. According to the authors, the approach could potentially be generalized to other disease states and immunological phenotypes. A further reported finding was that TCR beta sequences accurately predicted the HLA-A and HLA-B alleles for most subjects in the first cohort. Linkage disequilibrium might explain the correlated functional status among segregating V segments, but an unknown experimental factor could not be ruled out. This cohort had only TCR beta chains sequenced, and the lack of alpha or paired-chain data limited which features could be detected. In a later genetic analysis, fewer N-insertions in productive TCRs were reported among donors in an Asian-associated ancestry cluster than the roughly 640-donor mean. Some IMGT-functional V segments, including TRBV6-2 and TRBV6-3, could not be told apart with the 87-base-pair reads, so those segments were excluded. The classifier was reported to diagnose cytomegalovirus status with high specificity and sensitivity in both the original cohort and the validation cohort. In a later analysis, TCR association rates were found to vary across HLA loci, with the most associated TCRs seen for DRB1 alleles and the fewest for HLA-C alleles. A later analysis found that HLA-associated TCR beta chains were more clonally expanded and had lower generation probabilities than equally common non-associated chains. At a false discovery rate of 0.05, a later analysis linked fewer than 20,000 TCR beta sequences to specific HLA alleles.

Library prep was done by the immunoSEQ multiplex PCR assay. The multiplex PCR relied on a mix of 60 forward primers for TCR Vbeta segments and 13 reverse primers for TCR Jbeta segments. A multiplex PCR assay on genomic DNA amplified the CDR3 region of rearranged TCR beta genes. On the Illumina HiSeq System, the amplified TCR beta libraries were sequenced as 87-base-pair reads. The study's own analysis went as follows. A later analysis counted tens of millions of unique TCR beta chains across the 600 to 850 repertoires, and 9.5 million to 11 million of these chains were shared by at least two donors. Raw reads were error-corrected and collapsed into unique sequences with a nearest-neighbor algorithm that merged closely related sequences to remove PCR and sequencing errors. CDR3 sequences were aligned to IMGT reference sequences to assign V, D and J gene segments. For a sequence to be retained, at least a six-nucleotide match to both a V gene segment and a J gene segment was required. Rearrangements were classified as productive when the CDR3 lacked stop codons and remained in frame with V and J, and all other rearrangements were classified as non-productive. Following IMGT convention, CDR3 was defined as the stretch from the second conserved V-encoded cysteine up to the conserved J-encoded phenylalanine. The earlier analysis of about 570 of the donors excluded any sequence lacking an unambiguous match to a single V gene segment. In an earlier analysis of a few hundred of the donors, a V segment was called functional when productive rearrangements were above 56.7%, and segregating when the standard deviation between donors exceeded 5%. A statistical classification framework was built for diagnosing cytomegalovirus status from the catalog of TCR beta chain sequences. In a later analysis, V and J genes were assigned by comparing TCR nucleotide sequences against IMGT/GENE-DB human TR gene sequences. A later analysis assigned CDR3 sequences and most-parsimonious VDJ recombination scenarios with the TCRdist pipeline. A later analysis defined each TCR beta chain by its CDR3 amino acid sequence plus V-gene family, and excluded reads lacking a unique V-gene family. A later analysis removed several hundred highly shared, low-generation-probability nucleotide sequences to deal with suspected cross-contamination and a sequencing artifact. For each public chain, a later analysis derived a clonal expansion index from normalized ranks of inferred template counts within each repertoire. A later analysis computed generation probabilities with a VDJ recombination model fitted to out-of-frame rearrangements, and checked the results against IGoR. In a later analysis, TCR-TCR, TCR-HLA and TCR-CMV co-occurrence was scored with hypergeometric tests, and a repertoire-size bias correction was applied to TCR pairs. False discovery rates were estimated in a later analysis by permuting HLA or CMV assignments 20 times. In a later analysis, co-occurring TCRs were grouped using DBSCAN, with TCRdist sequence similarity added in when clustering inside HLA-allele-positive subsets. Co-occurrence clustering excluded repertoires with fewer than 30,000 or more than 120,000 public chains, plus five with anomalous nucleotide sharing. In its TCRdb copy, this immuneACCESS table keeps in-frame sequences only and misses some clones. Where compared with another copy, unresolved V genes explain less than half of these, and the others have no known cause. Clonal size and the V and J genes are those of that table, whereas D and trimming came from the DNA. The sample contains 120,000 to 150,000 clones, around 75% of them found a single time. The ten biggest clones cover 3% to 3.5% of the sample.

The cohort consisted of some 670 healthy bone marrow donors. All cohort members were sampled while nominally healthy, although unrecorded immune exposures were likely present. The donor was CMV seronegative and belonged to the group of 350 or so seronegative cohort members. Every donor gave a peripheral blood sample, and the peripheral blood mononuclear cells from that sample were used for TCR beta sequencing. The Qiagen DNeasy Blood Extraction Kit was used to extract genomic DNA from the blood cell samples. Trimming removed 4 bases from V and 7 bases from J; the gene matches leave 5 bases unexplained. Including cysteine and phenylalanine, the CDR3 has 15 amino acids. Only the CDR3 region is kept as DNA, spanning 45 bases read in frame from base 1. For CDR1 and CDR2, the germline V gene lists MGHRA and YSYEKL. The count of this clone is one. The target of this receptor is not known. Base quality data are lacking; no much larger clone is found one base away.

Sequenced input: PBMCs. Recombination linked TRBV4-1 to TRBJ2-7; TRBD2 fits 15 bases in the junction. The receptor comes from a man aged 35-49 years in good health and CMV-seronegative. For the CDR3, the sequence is CASSLGLAGGREQYF. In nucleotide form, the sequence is TGCGCCAGCAGCCTCGGACTAGCGGGGGGGCGGGAGCAGTACTTC.